The 10 T cell receptor beta chains given below trace back to one sample, sequenced in a study of blood T cells in healthy people across ages. Primed by a sample-barcoded 5' primer and a J-beta primer mix, a second PCR proceeded for 7 to 11 cycles. TCRdb itself ran the 5' RACE reads through MiXCR, one entry per CDR3 protein. Of roughly 700,000 distinct CDR3 sequences listed, about 32% are singletons. The sequenced sample consisted of blood. The receptors were sampled from a woman older than 75 in good health.

The CDR3 nucleotides read TGCGCCAGCAGCCCCAACAGTCTCGGAAACACCGGGGAGCTGTTTTTT. Encoded protein: CASSPNSLGNTGELFF. The gene calls are TRBV5-1 and TRBJ2-2; D is ambiguous. Germline assignment: CDR1 SGHRS and CDR2 YFSETQ. CDR3 length: 16 residues. Trimming took 4 bases from V and 2 from J, leaving 15 bases between them. The full variable domain, with the rest looked up from reference TRBV5-1 and TRBJ2-2, is KAGVTQTPRYLIKTRGQQVTLSCSPISGHRSVSWYQQTPGQGLQFLFEYFSETQRNKGNFPGRFSGRQFSNSRSEMNVSTLELGDSALYLCASSPNSLGNTGELFFGEGSRLTVL.

This clonotype was counted ten times or more. The chain joins TRBV27 to TRBJ2-3, with a weak D call TRBD1 (6 bases). From germline, CDR1 is MNHEY and CDR2 SMNVEV (reference sequence). This CDR3 is built from 13 residues. Trimming stripped 7 bases from V and 5 bases from J, with 13 bases between. CDR3 in DNA: TGTGCCAGCATGGTCCAGGGGCAAGATACGCAGTATTTT. Its protein product is CASMVQGQDTQYF.

The chain recombines TRBV5-1 with TRBJ1-4; 8 bases line up with TRBD1. CDR3 size: 16 residues. CDR1 is SGHRS and CDR2 is YFSETQ in the germline V gene. V was pared by 4 bases and J by 1 base, with 6 bases of the junction left unmatched. Here the CDR3 DNA reads TGCGCCAGCAGCCCCGGACAGGGAGGAACTAATGAAAAACTGTTTTTT. It translates to CASSPGQGGTNEKLFF.

The rearrangement uses TRBV5-6 and TRBJ1-5; 7 nucleotides line up with TRBD1. CDR1 is SGHDT and CDR2 is YYEEEE in the germline V gene. The CDR3 loop spans 18 amino acids. J was trimmed by 1 base and V by 3 bases; bases with no gene match: 13. DNA for the CDR3: TGTGCCAGCAGCTCAACACACACAGGGGCAGGGAGCAATCAGCCCCAGCATTTT. Amino acid sequence: CASSSTHTGAGSNQPQHF.

About this clonotype: A much larger clone differs by one base, so this may be a read error. The V call is TRBV6-1, the J call TRBJ1-2, with D unresolved. The CDR3 sequence is 14 residues long. Per the germline V gene, CDR1 is MNHNS and CDR2 is SASEGT. The DNA of the CDR3 is TGTGCCAGCAGTGAATACGTGACCAACTGTGGCTACACCTTC. Translated: CASSEYVTNCGYTF.

This clonotype was picked up many times. V is TRBV5-1 and J is TRBJ2-7; TRBD1 aligns across 11 bases. The CDR3 has 14 residues. The V gene's germline CDR1 is SGHRS and CDR2 YFSETQ. J lost 6 bases, V lost 4 bases, and 6 bases had no gene match. This CDR3 is CASSTGQGAIEQYF. CDR3 DNA sequence: TGCGCCAGCAGCACCGGACAGGGGGCTATCGAGCAGTACTTC. Drawing the rest from reference TRBV5-1 and TRBJ2-7, the complete variable domain is KAGVTQTPRYLIKTRGQQVTLSCSPISGHRSVSWYQQTPGQGLQFLFEYFSETQRNKGNFPGRFSGRQFSNSRSEMNVSTLELGDSALYLCASSTGQGAIEQYFGPGTRLTVT.

This chain links TRBV6-5 with TRBJ2-5; the match to TRBD2 covers 11 bases. V lost 4 bases, J lost 11 bases, and 12 bases stayed unmatched. The CDR3 spans 15 residues. The germline CDR1 and CDR2 sequences are MNHEY and SVGAGI. CDR3 DNA sequence: TGTGCCAGCAGTTCTCCGGGACTAGCGGACAATGAGCAGTACTTC. This sequence encodes CASSSPGLADNEQYF.

Note on this clonotype: This clone may be a read error of a much larger clone one base away. The chain has TRBV2 and TRBJ2-6, with D possibly being TRBD2 (5 bases). Germline CDR1 SNHLY, CDR2 FYNNEI. This CDR3 contains 16 residues. CDR3 sequence reads: CASSEARTPGDNVLTF. DNA for the CDR3: TGTGCCAGCAGTGAAGCGCGAACACCCGGGGACAACGTCCTGACTTTC.

This clonotype was seen many times. The chain uses TRBV7-6 and TRBJ2-7; 8 bases match TRBD1. The CDR3 spans 14 residues. Germline lookup yields CDR1 SGHVS and CDR2 FNYEAQ. After removal of 5 bases from V and 6 bases from J, the junction contained 9 bases not matched to a gene. In DNA, the CDR3 is TGTGCCAGCAGCCCCTTGTCACAGGGGGGCGAGCAGTACTTC. Protein: CASSPLSQGGEQYF.

The chain recombines TRBV27 with TRBJ2-2; no firm D call. V was shortened by 3 bases and J by 5 bases, with 7 bases between the two germline ends. The CDR3 has 13 amino acids. Germline V gene data show CDR1 as MNHEY and CDR2 as SMNVEV (reference sequence). The DNA for the CDR3 is TGTGCCAGCAGTTTGCAGGTTACCGGGGAGCTGTTTTTT. Amino acids: CASSLQVTGELFF.